One sample yielded the 6 T cell receptor beta chains listed below, sequenced in a study of cytomegalovirus exposure and HLA in healthy donors. Researchers ran the PCR with 60 Vbeta and 13 Jbeta primers. The assay was immunoSEQ multiplex PCR, and TCRdb's table has in-frame clones only and misses some. The table counts around 77,000 clones; 12% to 15% lies in the top ten. The material sequenced was PBMCs. Source of these receptors: a man aged 50 to 60 in good health and CMV-seropositive.

The genes are TRBV11-2 and TRBJ1-3, with 9 bases matching TRBD1. CDR1 is SGHAT, CDR2 FQNNGV, per germline. The CDR3 extends over 15 amino acids. V was clipped by 4 bases and J by 1 base; unmatched bases: 2. In nucleotides, the CDR3 is TGTGCCAGCAGCTCCGGGACAGGGTCTGGAAACACCATATATTTT. The encoded protein is CASSSGTGSGNTIYF.

J is TRBJ2-5 and V is TRBV4-1, with D perhaps TRBD2 (7 bases). Germline V gives CDR1 MGHRA, CDR2 YSYEKL. The CDR3 has 15 amino acids. Trimming shortened V by 5 bases and J by 6 bases, and 19 bases separated the two germline ends. DNA for the CDR3: TGCGCCAGCAGCTACGGAGGGGGGGGGCGGAAGACCCAGTACTTC. Translating gives CASSYGGGGRKTQYF.

The chain uses TRBV7-9 and TRBJ2-3; TRBD2 matches 7 bases. Germline V gives CDR1 SEHNR, CDR2 FQNEAQ (reference sequence). The CDR3 length is 16 residues. V trimming: 4 bases; J trimming: 2 bases; junction bases outside the gene matches: 9. The CDR3 reads CASSSLADFYTDTQYF. The CDR3 DNA reads TGTGCCAGCAGCTCGCTAGCGGACTTCTACACAGATACGCAGTATTTT.

V is TRBV28 and J is TRBJ1-5; D possibly corresponds to TRBD1 (5 bases). Germline-derived CDR1 and CDR2 are MDHEN and SYDVKM. Trimming took off 3 bases at V and 2 bases at J, with 11 bases between the two ends. This CDR3 has 15 amino acids. CDR3 coding DNA: TGTGCCAGCAGTTTCCACGGGGGGGGCAATCAGCCCCAGCATTTT. This translates into CASSFHGGGNQPQHF. Full variable domain (rest looked up from reference TRBV28 and TRBJ1-5): DVKVTQSSRYLVKRTGEKVFLECVQDMDHENMFWYRQDPGLGLRLIYFSYDVKMKEKGDIPEGYSVSREKKERFSLILESASTNQTSMYLCASSFHGGGNQPQHFGDGTRLSIL.

The rearrangement links TRBV2 to TRBJ1-1; D remains unclear. Germline values: CDR1 SNHLY, CDR2 FYNNEI. This CDR3 comprises 13 residues. V lost 6 bases to trimming and J lost 5 bases, with 13 bases between them. Written as DNA, the CDR3 is TGTGCCAGCAGCAAAGAGGATAGAACTGAAGCTTTCTTT. This sequence encodes CASSKEDRTEAFF.

The genes are TRBV28 and TRBJ2-2; a weak D match, TRBD2 (5 bases). The CDR3 covers 14 residues. The germline V and J ends were trimmed by 3 bases and 10 bases, with 15 bases remaining between them. Germline V gives CDR1 MDHEN, CDR2 SYDVKM. CDR3 loop: CASSLTRVRLELFF. The DNA for the CDR3 is TGTGCCAGCAGTTTGACGAGGGTGCGGTTGGAGCTGTTTTTT.